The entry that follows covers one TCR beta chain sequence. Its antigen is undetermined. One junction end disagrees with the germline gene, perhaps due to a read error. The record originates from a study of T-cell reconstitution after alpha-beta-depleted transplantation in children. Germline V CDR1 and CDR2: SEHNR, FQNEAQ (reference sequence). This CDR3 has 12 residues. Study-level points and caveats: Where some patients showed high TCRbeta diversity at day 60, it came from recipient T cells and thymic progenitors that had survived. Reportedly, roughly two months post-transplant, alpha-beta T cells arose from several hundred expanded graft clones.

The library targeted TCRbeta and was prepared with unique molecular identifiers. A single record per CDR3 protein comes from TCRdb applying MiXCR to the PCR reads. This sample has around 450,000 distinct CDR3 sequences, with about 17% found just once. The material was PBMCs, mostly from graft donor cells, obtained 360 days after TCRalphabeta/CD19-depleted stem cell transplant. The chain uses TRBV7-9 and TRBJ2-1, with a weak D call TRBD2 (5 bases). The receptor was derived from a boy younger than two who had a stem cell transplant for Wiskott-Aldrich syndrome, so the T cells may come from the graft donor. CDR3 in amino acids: CASSLIRDEQFF. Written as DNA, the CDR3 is TGTGCCAGCAGCTTAATCCGGGATGAGCAGTTTTTC.